Listed here are 2 T cell receptor beta chains from one sample, sequenced in a study of shared T cell receptors in the human thymus (dated by TCRdb to the early 2020s). Library preparation employed the immunoSEQ multiplex PCR assay. TCRdb holds this immuneACCESS table with in-frame rearrangements only. Some clones are missing; in checked studies, unresolved V genes explain under half, and the rest has no known cause. Present in this sample are roughly 410,000 clones, 85% to 95% of which were seen just once. The ten biggest clones cover roughly 0.021% of the sample. Material for sequencing was thymocytes. All receptors come from a human donor.

This clone was counted once. The J gene is TRBJ2-2, the V gene TRBV4-3, with D possibly called TRBD1 or TRBD2 (5 bases each). The length of the CDR3 is 16 residues. The germline V gene encodes CDR1 LGHNA and CDR2 YSLEER. Trimming removed 0 bases at V and 4 bases at J, with 12 bases between. This CDR3 is CASSQDIKRGTGELFF. The CDR3 bases are TGCGCCAGCAGCCAAGATATAAAGAGGGGCACCGGGGAGCTGTTTTTT.

The chain is built from TRBV18 and TRBJ2-5; D is possibly TRBD1 (5 bases). V was clipped by 0 bases and J by 6 bases, with 8 bases between them. From germline, CDR1 is KGHSH and CDR2 LQKENI. This CDR3 spans 13 amino acids. The CDR3 loop is CASSPPRVKTQYF. The CDR3 DNA reads as TGTGCCAGCTCACCACCCAGGGTGAAGACCCAGTACTTC. The variable domain in full, with the rest retrieved from reference TRBV18 and TRBJ2-5, is NAGVMQNPRHLVRRRGQEARLRCSPMKGHSHVYWYRQLPEEGLKFMVYLQKENIIDESGMPKERFSAEFPKEGPSILRIQQVVRGDSAAYFCASSPPRVKTQYFGPGTRLLVL.